This record covers a single T cell receptor (beta chain). V was pared by 4 bases and J by 7 bases, with 3 bases of the junction left unmatched. The CDR3 is 12 residues long. The germline CDR1 and CDR2 sequences are LGHNT and FRNRAP. Using its own MiXCR run on the RT-PCR reads, TCRdb lists one record per CDR3 protein. The sample records 650,000 to 800,000 distinct CDR3 sequences, around 14% being singletons. The chain couples TRBV12-5 to TRBJ2-5; 7 bases are shared with TRBD2. The sequence came from a female donor in good health, serving as a healthy control. The sequencing sample was made of memory CD4+ T cells from blood. The CDR3 DNA reads TGTGCTAGTGGTTCGACGGGGGGGACCCAGTACTTC. Encoded protein: CASGSTGGTQYF.